Listed below are T cell receptor beta chains from one sample, sequenced in a study of patients and donors after allogeneic stem cell transplantation. TCRdb fed the RT-PCR reads into MiXCR, producing one record per CDR3 protein. Seen here are about 400,000 distinct CDR3 sequences, 16% observed once, and the top ten hold 7% to 7.5%. The source material was blood, either unsorted or a sorted T cell fraction (not recorded which). Receptors were obtained from a human donor who was either an allogeneic HSCT recipient or a stem cell or donor lymphocyte infusion donor (not recorded which). It is not recorded whose cells these are; they may come from a transplant donor. Each CDR3 is given with its conserved first and last residue. D genes are given only for firm matches. The size entry is marked missing in some rows and otherwise reads once, few, many or a size class.

CDR3 protein: CASSLGLGRRELFF
CDR3 DNA: TGTGCCAGCAGTTTAGGGCTAGGTCGACGGGAGCTGTTTTTT
D gene: NA
J gene: TRBJ2-2
V gene: TRBV27
clone size: NA

CDR3 protein: CASSLGGVKETQYF
CDR3 DNA: TGTGCCAGCAGTTTGGGTGGGGTTAAAGAGACCCAGTACTTC
D gene: NA
J gene: TRBJ2-5
V gene: TRBV12-3/TRBV12-4
clone size: NA

CDR3 protein: CSARRDFQETQYF
CDR3 DNA: TGCAGTGCTCGCCGGGACTTCCAAGAGACCCAGTACTTC
D gene: NA
J gene: TRBJ2-5
V gene: TRBV20-1
clone size: NA

CDR3 protein: CASSPRWGETQYF
CDR3 DNA: TGTGCCAGCAGCCCCCGTTGGGGGGAGACCCAGTACTTC
D gene: NA
J gene: TRBJ2-5
V gene: TRBV4-2
clone size: few

CDR3 protein: CASSYRYSLRCEQYF
CDR3 DNA: TGTGCCAGCAGTTATCGGTACTCCCTAAGGTGCGAGCAGTACTTC
D gene: NA
J gene: TRBJ2-7
V gene: TRBV6-5
clone size: NA

CDR3 protein: CSARTVHSNTEAFF
CDR3 DNA: TGCAGTGCTAGAACTGTCCATTCGAACACTGAAGCTTTCTTT
D gene: NA
J gene: TRBJ1-1
V gene: TRBV20-1
clone size: few

CDR3 protein: CASSLGTSGPPEYF
CDR3 DNA: TGTGCCAGCAGTTTAGGGACTAGCGGTCCCCCGGAGTATTTT
D gene: TRBD2
J gene: TRBJ2-3
V gene: TRBV12-3/TRBV12-4
clone size: NA

CDR3 protein: CASGRQRYEQYF
CDR3 DNA: TGTGCCAGCGGGCGGCAGCGGTACGAGCAGTACTTC
D gene: NA
J gene: TRBJ2-7
V gene: TRBV6-5
clone size: NA

CDR3 protein: CASNTGCRNYGYTF
CDR3 DNA: TGTGCCAGCAACACAGGATGCAGGAACTATGGCTACACCTTC
D gene: NA
J gene: TRBJ1-2
V gene: TRBV5-6
clone size: few

CDR3 protein: CASSPLPGLIYEQYF
CDR3 DNA: TGTGCCAGCAGTCCTCTCCCGGGGCTAATCTACGAGCAGTACTTC
D gene: NA
J gene: TRBJ2-7
V gene: TRBV6-1
clone size: NA

CDR3 protein: CASSKRDRNTIYF
CDR3 DNA: TGTGCCAGTAGTAAGAGGGATAGGAACACCATATATTTT
D gene: NA
J gene: TRBJ1-3
V gene: TRBV19
clone size: NA

CDR3 protein: CAISVIGISRTRDANTGELFF
CDR3 DNA: TGTGCCATCAGTGTGATCGGTATTAGTCGAACCAGGGACGCGAACACCGGGGAGCTGTTTTTT
D gene: NA
J gene: TRBJ2-2
V gene: TRBV10-3
clone size: NA

CDR3 protein: CASSQAGTTKPHNEQFF
CDR3 DNA: TGTGCCAGCAGCCAAGCCGGGACAACCAAGCCCCACAATGAGCAGTTCTTC
D gene: NA
J gene: TRBJ2-1
V gene: TRBV3-1
clone size: NA

CDR3 protein: CASSWGNEAFF
CDR3 DNA: TGTGCCAGTAGTTGGGGGAATGAAGCTTTCTTT
D gene: NA
J gene: TRBJ1-1
V gene: TRBV19
clone size: NA

CDR3 protein: CASSPRLAGAYTGELFF
CDR3 DNA: TGCGCCAGCAGCCCTCGACTAGCGGGGGCCTACACCGGGGAGCTGTTTTTT
D gene: TRBD2
J gene: TRBJ2-2
V gene: TRBV5-1
clone size: many

CDR3 protein: CASSPGLDNNEQFF
CDR3 DNA: TGTGCCAGCAGCCCGGGACTGGATAACAATGAGCAGTTCTTC
D gene: NA
J gene: TRBJ2-1
V gene: TRBV3-1
clone size: few

CDR3 protein: CASSETSGSSYNSPLHF
CDR3 DNA: TGTGCCAGCAGCGAGACCAGCGGGAGCTCCTATAATTCACCCCTCCACTTT
D gene: NA
J gene: TRBJ1-6
V gene: TRBV9
clone size: NA

CDR3 protein: CASSSGTANEQFF
CDR3 DNA: TGCGCCAGCAGCTCGGGTACGGCCAATGAGCAGTTCTTC
D gene: NA
J gene: TRBJ2-1
V gene: TRBV5-1
clone size: many

CDR3 protein: CSAGDGYNYGYTF
CDR3 DNA: TGCAGTGCCGGGGACGGATACAACTATGGCTACACCTTC
D gene: NA
J gene: TRBJ1-2
V gene: TRBV20-1
clone size: few

CDR3 protein: CASNNDRAGEQYF
CDR3 DNA: TGTGCCAGCAATAACGACAGGGCTGGCGAGCAGTACTTC
D gene: TRBD1
J gene: TRBJ2-7
V gene: TRBV12-3/TRBV12-4
clone size: many

CDR3 protein: CASSPLGLADEQFF
CDR3 DNA: TGTGCCAGCAGCCCCCTCGGACTAGCGGATGAGCAGTTCTTC
D gene: TRBD2
J gene: TRBJ2-1
V gene: TRBV7-3
clone size: NA

CDR3 protein: CASSLVGSATNEKLFF
CDR3 DNA: TGCGCCAGCAGCTTGGTGGGCAGTGCAACTAATGAAAAACTGTTTTTT
D gene: NA
J gene: TRBJ1-4
V gene: TRBV5-1
clone size: few

CDR3 protein: CASGVETGELFF
CDR3 DNA: TGTGCTAGTGGTGTAGAGACCGGGGAGCTGTTTTTT
D gene: NA
J gene: TRBJ2-2
V gene: TRBV12-5
clone size: NA

CDR3 protein: CSVDRRGTDTQYF
CDR3 DNA: TGCAGCGTCGACAGGAGAGGCACAGATACGCAGTATTTT
D gene: NA
J gene: TRBJ2-3
V gene: TRBV29-1
clone size: few

CDR3 protein: CSAPLAGGASEQFF
CDR3 DNA: TGCAGTGCTCCGTTAGCGGGGGGGGCATCTGAGCAGTTCTTC
D gene: TRBD2
J gene: TRBJ2-1
V gene: TRBV20-1
clone size: few

CDR3 protein: CAISEGAGERTDTQYF
CDR3 DNA: TGTGCCATCAGTGAGGGGGCCGGCGAGCGTACAGATACGCAGTATTTT
D gene: NA
J gene: TRBJ2-3
V gene: TRBV10-3
clone size: NA

CDR3 protein: CASSAMMGTGELFF
CDR3 DNA: TGTGCCAGCAGTGCGATGATGGGCACCGGGGAGCTGTTTTTT
D gene: NA
J gene: TRBJ2-2
V gene: TRBV6-4
clone size: NA

CDR3 protein: CASSLLGQSYEQYF
CDR3 DNA: TGTGCCAGCAGTCTTCTGGGACAGAGCTACGAGCAGTACTTC
D gene: TRBD1
J gene: TRBJ2-7
V gene: TRBV6-1
clone size: many

CDR3 protein: CASSLSGPGEEQYF
CDR3 DNA: TGTGCCAGCAGTTTGTCCGGACCGGGGGAGGAGCAGTACTTC
D gene: NA
J gene: TRBJ2-7
V gene: TRBV12-3/TRBV12-4
clone size: NA

CDR3 protein: CATSDSPGQGTGELFF
CDR3 DNA: TGTGCCACCAGTGACAGTCCGGGACAGGGGACCGGGGAGCTGTTTTTT
D gene: TRBD1
J gene: TRBJ2-2
V gene: TRBV24-1
clone size: NA

CDR3 protein: CASSPLGQANTGELFF
CDR3 DNA: TGTGCCAGCAGCCCCCTGGGACAGGCGAACACCGGGGAGCTGTTTTTT
D gene: TRBD1
J gene: TRBJ2-2
V gene: TRBV12-3/TRBV12-4
clone size: many

CDR3 protein: CASSSIIQGTDYGYTF
CDR3 DNA: TGTGCCAGCAGCTCCATAATACAGGGGACGGACTATGGCTACACCTTC
D gene: TRBD1
J gene: TRBJ1-2
V gene: TRBV7-9
clone size: NA

CDR3 protein: CASRRTGAGYEQYF
CDR3 DNA: TGTGCCAGCAGACGAACAGGGGCAGGGTACGAGCAGTACTTC
D gene: TRBD1
J gene: TRBJ2-7
V gene: TRBV12-3/TRBV12-4
clone size: NA

CDR3 protein: CASSLRPRGTQYF
CDR3 DNA: TGCGCCAGCAGCCTACGTCCTCGCGGTACGCAGTATTTT
D gene: NA
J gene: TRBJ2-3
V gene: TRBV5-1
clone size: few

CDR3 protein: CASSVGRGGDFPETQYF
CDR3 DNA: TGTGCCAGCAGCGTAGGACGCGGGGGAGATTTCCCAGAGACCCAGTACTTC
D gene: TRBD2
J gene: TRBJ2-5
V gene: TRBV9
clone size: many

CDR3 protein: CASSAPDPNTGELFF
CDR3 DNA: TGTGCCAGCAGCGCCCCGGACCCCAACACCGGGGAGCTGTTTTTT
D gene: NA
J gene: TRBJ2-2
V gene: TRBV9
clone size: few

CDR3 protein: CSAKRSEQFF
CDR3 DNA: TGCAGTGCAAAGAGAAGTGAGCAGTTCTTC
D gene: NA
J gene: TRBJ2-1
V gene: TRBV20-1
clone size: many

CDR3 protein: CSARKVGQLDQPQHF
CDR3 DNA: TGCAGTGCTAGGAAGGTGGGACAGCTAGATCAGCCCCAGCATTTT
D gene: TRBD1
J gene: TRBJ1-5
V gene: TRBV20-1
clone size: NA

CDR3 protein: CASSLSPSGVNTQYF
CDR3 DNA: TGTGCCAGCAGCTTATCCCCTAGCGGGGTCAATACGCAGTATTTT
D gene: TRBD2
J gene: TRBJ2-3
V gene: TRBV13
clone size: NA

CDR3 protein: CASSEWTGGAGETQYF
CDR3 DNA: TGTGCCAGCAGTGAGTGGACAGGGGGCGCGGGGGAGACCCAGTACTTC
D gene: TRBD1
J gene: TRBJ2-5
V gene: TRBV27
clone size: few

CDR3 protein: CASSSGQGVITEAFF
CDR3 DNA: TGTGCCAGCAGCTCCGGACAGGGTGTAATCACTGAAGCTTTCTTT
D gene: TRBD1
J gene: TRBJ1-1
V gene: TRBV2
clone size: NA

CDR3 protein: CASSRQYTQYF
CDR3 DNA: TGTGCCAGTAGTAGACAGTATACGCAGTATTTT
D gene: NA
J gene: TRBJ2-3
V gene: TRBV19
clone size: few

CDR3 protein: CASSFRPGGVNTEAFF
CDR3 DNA: TGTGCCAGCAGTTTCCGTCCAGGTGGAGTTAACACTGAAGCTTTCTTT
D gene: NA
J gene: TRBJ1-1
V gene: TRBV27
clone size: NA

CDR3 protein: CASRAGVGYTF
CDR3 DNA: TGTGCCAGCAGGGCAGGGGTCGGCTACACCTTC
D gene: NA
J gene: TRBJ1-2
V gene: TRBV12-3/TRBV12-4
clone size: few

CDR3 protein: CASSRDNGPPIEAFF
CDR3 DNA: TGCGCCAGCAGCCGGGACAATGGCCCTCCCATTGAAGCTTTCTTT
D gene: NA
J gene: TRBJ1-1
V gene: TRBV5-1
clone size: few

CDR3 protein: CASSLTSGGLAEQFF
CDR3 DNA: TGTGCCAGCAGTCTGACTAGCGGGGGTCTGGCTGAGCAGTTCTTC
D gene: TRBD2
J gene: TRBJ2-1
V gene: TRBV12-3/TRBV12-4
clone size: many

CDR3 protein: CASSYSQNSYEQYF
CDR3 DNA: TGTGCCAGCAGTTACTCCCAGAATTCCTACGAGCAGTACTTC
D gene: NA
J gene: TRBJ2-7
V gene: TRBV6-5
clone size: many

CDR3 protein: CASSSLATGELFF
CDR3 DNA: TGTGCCAGCAGTTCACTAGCGACCGGGGAGCTGTTTTTT
D gene: TRBD2
J gene: TRBJ2-2
V gene: TRBV6-5
clone size: NA

CDR3 protein: CASSFLPGTEGTDTQYF
CDR3 DNA: TGCGCCAGCAGCTTTCTCCCGGGGACCGAAGGCACAGATACGCAGTATTTT
D gene: NA
J gene: TRBJ2-3
V gene: TRBV5-1
clone size: many

CDR3 protein: CSGNRGRNTEAFF
CDR3 DNA: TGCAGCGGCAACAGGGGGAGGAACACTGAAGCTTTCTTT
D gene: TRBD1
J gene: TRBJ1-1
V gene: TRBV29-1
clone size: few

CDR3 protein: CASSLEVAVQETQYF
CDR3 DNA: TGCGCCAGCAGCTTGGAAGTAGCGGTCCAAGAGACCCAGTACTTC
D gene: NA
J gene: TRBJ2-5
V gene: TRBV5-1
clone size: NA

CDR3 protein: CASSLARQISYNEQFF
CDR3 DNA: TGTGCCAGCAGCTTAGCGCGCCAGATATCATACAATGAGCAGTTCTTC
D gene: NA
J gene: TRBJ2-1
V gene: TRBV7-8
clone size: few

CDR3 protein: CSARNPGRGGIQPQHF
CDR3 DNA: TGCAGTGCTAGGAACCCCGGGAGGGGGGGGATTCAGCCCCAGCATTTT
D gene: NA
J gene: TRBJ1-5
V gene: TRBV20-1
clone size: many

CDR3 protein: CASSLGPLVHF
CDR3 DNA: TGTGCCAGCAGTCTGGGTCCCCTTGTCCACTTT
D gene: NA
J gene: TRBJ1-6
V gene: TRBV27
clone size: NA